This section outlines one T cell receptor beta chain sequence together with its context. The target antigen is unknown. The sample is drawn from a study of PD-1 blockade in classical Hodgkin lymphoma. The study's findings and limits: TCR diversity rose significantly by C4D1 in CD4+ but not CD8+ cells.

The germline V and J ends were trimmed by 7 bases and 9 bases, with 9 bases remaining between them. The CDR3 totals 11 residues. CDR1 SEHNR and CDR2 FQNEAQ come from the germline V gene (reference sequence). Repertoires were generated with immunoSEQ multiplex PCR, while TCRdb's copy carries only in-frame clones and drops some. Of 80,000 to 100,000 clones in the sample, under 95% were seen once. Described time point: cycle 4 day 1 (C4D1), after 6 weeks of nivolumab. Every patient had relapsed following autologous stem cell transplantation, and cohorts differed in brentuximab vedotin exposure. The study recorded best responses of complete response, partial response or progressive disease.

This chain connects TRBV7-9 to TRBJ2-2, with a tentative D call TRBD2 (6 bases). This sequence was found in a human donor with classical Hodgkin lymphoma. Sequenced here: peripheral blood mononuclear cells (PBMCs), sampled before the fourth cycle of nivolumab. The CDR3 region has the DNA TGTGCCAGCACCAGCGGGCGGGAGCTGTTTTTT. This gives the protein CASTSGRELFF.